Shown below are 11 T cell receptor beta chains from a single sample sequenced in a study of tumor-infiltrating lymphocytes in primary liver carcinoma. Making TCR beta cDNA involved approximately 0.5 ug total RNA and a constant-region primer. ARM-PCR, slightly modified, supplied the TCR beta libraries through three nested multiplex PCR rounds. TRBV1-TRBV30 forward primers paired with a C-beta reverse primer drove the first two PCR rounds, 10 cycles each. From the multiplex PCR reads, TCRdb called clonotypes with MiXCR, one entry per CDR3 protein. The sample has about 32,000 distinct CDR3 sequences; over 65% are singletons. Scientists recovered RNA and DNA together from around 18-30 mg of unsorted bulk tissue. Material: liver tumor tissue from sampling region 4. Subset indicated: tumor region T4, right-lateral pole. Receptor source: a man between 40 and 49 years old with primary liver carcinoma and hepatitis B virus infection.

The chain has TRBV11-2 and TRBJ2-1; D is ambiguous. The germline CDR1 and CDR2 sequences are SGHAT and FQNNGV. The V end was cut by 4 bases, the J end by 5 bases, with 15 bases between. This CDR3 spans 15 amino acids. The CDR3 protein is CASSSRRPLDNEQFF. The CDR3 DNA reads as TGTGCCAGCAGCTCTAGAAGGCCACTCGACAATGAGCAGTTCTTC.

On this clonotype itself: The germline gene is not matched at one end of the junction; a read error may be the cause. The chain couples TRBV5-1 to TRBJ2-3; 8 bases are shared with TRBD2. This CDR3 is 16 amino acids long. Germline assignment: CDR1 SGHRS and CDR2 YFSETQ. The CDR3 loop is CASGYLAGSSTGTQYF. The CDR3 bases are TGCGCCAGCGGCTATTTAGCGGGGTCTAGCACAGGTACGCAGTATTTT.

As regards this clonotype: At one end, the junction sequence differs from germline, possibly due to a read error. The J gene is TRBJ2-3, the V gene TRBV11-3; D remains unclear. The CDR3 consists of 13 residues. Germline-derived CDR1 and CDR2 are SGHNT and YENEEA. In DNA form, the CDR3 reads TGTGGCAGCAGCTTAGGCGGCACAGATACGGAGTATTTT. This encodes CGSSLGGTDTEYF.

This clonotype was observed at least ten times. This may be a read error: a much more frequent sequence differs by one nucleotide. The CDR3 DNA follows: TGTGCCAGCAGTTGCACAGGGGGCACTGAAGCTTTCTTT. The encoded protein is CASSCTGGTEAFF. The chain carries TRBV6-6 and TRBJ1-1, with 8 bases fitting TRBD1. Per the germline V gene, CDR1 is MNHNY and CDR2 is SVGAGI (reference sequence). This CDR3 region has 13 residues. V shed 4 bases, J shed 4 bases, and the junction held 2 bases outside the gene matches.

The V call is TRBV29-1, the J call TRBJ2-2, with TRBD2 matching 7 bases. CDR3 length: 15 residues. CDR1 and CDR2 from the germline V gene are SQVTM and ANQGSEA. The CDR3 nucleotides read TGCAGTTTTGGGACTAACGCGGTGAACACCGGGGAGCTGTTTTTT. It specifies CSFGTNAVNTGELFF.

J is TRBJ1-1 and V is TRBV7-9; 7 bases are a match to TRBD1. Germline V CDR1 and CDR2: SEHNR, FQNEAQ (reference sequence). The CDR3 runs 13 residues. This chain's CDR3 is CTNSLTGDTEAFF. The CDR3 nucleotides read TGTACCAACAGCCTTACAGGGGACACTGAAGCTTTCTTT.

V gene TRBV2 combines with J gene TRBJ2-1; tentatively, D is TRBD1 (5 bases). The CDR3 length is 12 residues. Trimming removed 8 bases from V and 11 bases from J, with 16 bases in between. Germline V lookup: CDR1 SNHLY, CDR2 FYNNEI. CDR3 sequence (DNA): TGTGCCAGCGGGCCAGGGATGGTTAAGCAGTTCTTC. Translation gives CASGPGMVKQFF.

A note on this clonotype: The germline gene is not matched at one end of the junction; a read error may be the cause. The chain joins TRBV4-3 to TRBJ1-2; 8 bases are shared with TRBD1. Germline lookup yields CDR1 LGHNA and CDR2 YSLEER. CDR3 length: 17 residues. The CDR3 region is CVSSQDYRQGRVYGYTF. The CDR3, as DNA: TGCGTCAGCAGCCAGGATTATCGACAGGGGCGCGTCTATGGCTACACCTTC.

A remark on this clonotype: The junction shows a germline mismatch at one end, possibly a read error. The chain carries TRBV11-2 and TRBJ2-7, with D possibly being TRBD1 (6 bases). This CDR3 is built from 14 residues. Germline values: CDR1 SGHAT, CDR2 FQNNGV. The CDR3 DNA is TGTGCTAGCAGTTCTGACAGGAACTCCTACAAGCAGTACTTC. The encoded protein is CASSSDRNSYKQYF.

As concerns this clonotype: No conserved phenylalanine or tryptophan is present at the end of the CDR3, so a read error is the likely explanation. It is unclear where the CDR3 begins or ends on the DNA, so no DNA is shown, and the CDR3 is as TCRdb lists it. The chain is built from TRBV7-9 and TRBJ2-1. Germline CDR1 SEHNR, CDR2 FQNEAQ (reference sequence). The CDR3 has 14 amino acids, counting both end residues. The CDR3: CASSSDTAHNELLL.

Worth noting for this clonotype: Mismatch with germline at one junction end may stem from a read error. J is TRBJ2-5 and V is TRBV6-1, with TRBD1 matching 8 bases. This CDR3 is 15 amino acids long. Germline lookup yields CDR1 MNHNS and CDR2 SASEGT. This chain's CDR3 is CTSSEIPGGREIRYF. Here the CDR3 DNA reads TGTACCAGCAGTGAAATACCAGGGGGCCGAGAGATCCGGTACTTC.